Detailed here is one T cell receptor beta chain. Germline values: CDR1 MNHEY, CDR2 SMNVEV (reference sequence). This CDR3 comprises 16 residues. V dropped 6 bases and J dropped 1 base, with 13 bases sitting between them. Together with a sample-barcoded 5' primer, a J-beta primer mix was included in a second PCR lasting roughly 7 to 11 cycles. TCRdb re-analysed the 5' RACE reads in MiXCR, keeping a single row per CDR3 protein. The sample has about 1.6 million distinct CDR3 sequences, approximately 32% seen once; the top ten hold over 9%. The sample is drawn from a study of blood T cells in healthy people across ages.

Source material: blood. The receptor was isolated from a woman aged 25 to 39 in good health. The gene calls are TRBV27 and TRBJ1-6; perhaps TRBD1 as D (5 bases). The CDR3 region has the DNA TGTGCCAGCAGCCCGAACGGGGGGTCCTATAATTCACCCCTCCACTTT. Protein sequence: CASSPNGGSYNSPLHF.